The 3 T cell receptor beta chains in this list originate from one sample, sequenced in a study of response to subunit inactivated influenza vaccine. TCRdb itself ran the RT-PCR reads through MiXCR, one entry per CDR3 protein. The table includes just under 250,000 distinct CDR3 sequences, 10% to 15% detected once. The specimen was non-naive T cells sorted from PBMCs, collected around 14 days before vaccination. The receptors stem from a man aged 45 to 65 who received an inactivated influenza vaccine.

The rearrangement joins TRBV3-1 to TRBJ1-3; D ambiguous. CDR1 LGHDT and CDR2 YNNKEL come from the germline V gene (reference sequence). CDR3 length: 15 residues. Trimming shortened V by 0 bases and J by 1 base, and 7 bases separated the two germline ends. This CDR3 is CASSQDAGSGNTIYF. CDR3 sequence (DNA): TGTGCCAGCAGCCAAGATGCGGGTTCTGGAAACACCATATATTTT.

The chain employs TRBV10-2 and TRBJ2-7, with a tentative D call TRBD2 (7 bases). Trimming left V 4 bases short and J 3 bases short, with 13 bases between. CDR1 is WSHSY, CDR2 SAAADI, per germline. The CDR3 covers 14 residues. The CDR3 sequence is CASSGGGSLYEQYF. In DNA, the CDR3 is TGCGCCAGCAGTGGCGGGGGCTCCCTCTACGAGCAGTACTTC.

This chain links TRBV29-1 with TRBJ2-7; 7 bases line up with TRBD2. V lost 0 bases to trimming and J lost 5 bases; unmatched junction nucleotides: 7. The germline V gene encodes CDR1 SQVTM and CDR2 ANQGSEA. The CDR3 covers 14 residues. The CDR3 nucleotides are TGCAGCGTTGAAGAACGCACCCGGGGGGACGAGCAGTACTTC. It is translated as CSVEERTRGDEQYF.